The 17 T cell receptor beta chains below all came from one sample that was sequenced in a study of blood T cell repertoires in COVID-19. Some clones are missing from TCRdb's copy, which holds only in-frame ones; the method was immunoSEQ multiplex PCR. The top ten hold roughly 21% of the sample, which has some 85,000 clones, about 80% seen once. The sample taken for sequencing was peripheral blood. The source is a woman over 75 with acute or convalescent COVID-19.

The chain joins TRBV4-1 to TRBJ2-2; 8 bases fit TRBD1. Germline V gene sequence: CDR1 MGHRA, CDR2 YSYEKL. The CDR3 spans 17 residues. The V gene end was trimmed by 0 bases and the J gene end by 4 bases; junction bases not matched to a gene: 7. CDR3: CASSQDRGQATTGELFF. The CDR3 DNA sequence: TGCGCCAGCAGCCAAGATAGGGGACAGGCAACCACCGGGGAGCTGTTTTTT.

This clone showed up just a few times. The V call is TRBV29-1, the J call TRBJ2-7, with TRBD2 as a possible D gene (5 bases). Trimming left V 4 bases short and J 0 bases short, with 7 bases between. This CDR3 contains 12 residues. CDR1 is SQVTM and CDR2 is ANQGSEA in the germline V gene. The CDR3 DNA sequence: TGCAGCGTTGCGGGAAACTCCTACGAGCAGTACTTC. It specifies CSVAGNSYEQYF.

The rearrangement joins TRBV6-5 to TRBJ2-7; TRBD2 agrees at 8 bases. J lost 7 bases, V lost 8 bases, and 10 bases had no gene match. This CDR3 has 13 residues. CDR1 and CDR2 from the germline V gene are MNHEY and SVGAGI. CDR3 in DNA: TGTGCCAGCCTCGAGCGGGAGAGGGGTGAGCAGTACTTC. It translates to CASLERERGEQYF.

The chain uses TRBV5-1 and TRBJ2-5; TRBD2 matches 10 bases. Germline CDR1 SGHRS, CDR2 YFSETQ. The CDR3 runs 14 residues. The V gene end was trimmed by 4 bases and the J gene end by 1 base; junction bases not matched to a gene: 1. CDR3 DNA: TGCGCCAGCAGCAGCGGGAGGGCCCAAGAGACCCAGTACTTC. Translated: CASSSGRAQETQYF. The full variable domain, its missing parts supplied by reference TRBV5-1 and TRBJ2-5, is KAGVTQTPRYLIKTRGQQVTLSCSPISGHRSVSWYQQTPGQGLQFLFEYFSETQRNKGNFPGRFSGRQFSNSRSEMNVSTLELGDSALYLCASSSGRAQETQYFGPGTRLLVL.

The rearrangement uses TRBV5-6 and TRBJ1-5; D remains unclear. CDR1 and CDR2 from the germline V gene are SGHDT and YYEEEE. Trimming left V 0 bases short and J 6 bases short, with 10 bases between. The CDR3 is made up of 14 amino acids. CDR3 DNA: TGTGCCAGCAGCTTGGGTGGTCGCAGTCAGCCCCAGCATTTT. It is translated as CASSLGGRSQPQHF. Looking up the rest from reference TRBV5-6 and TRBJ1-5 gives the full variable domain: DAGVTQSPTHLIKTRGQQVTLRCSPKSGHDTVSWYQQALGQGPQFIFQYYEEEERQRGNFPDRFSGHQFPNYSSELNVNALLLGDSALYLCASSLGGRSQPQHFGDGTRLSIL.

The rearrangement joins TRBV3-1 (or the pseudogene TRBV3-2) to TRBJ2-2, with 14 bases fitting TRBD2. This CDR3 contains 17 residues. Losses at the gene ends were 6 bases for V and 1 base for J; bases not matched to a gene: 4. Germline V CDR1 and CDR2: LGHDT, YNNKEL (reference sequence). The CDR3 DNA sequence: TGTGCCAGCAGTAAAGGACTAGCGGGAGGGAACACCGGGGAGCTGTTTTTT. This sequence encodes CASSKGLAGGNTGELFF.

The CDR3, as DNA: TGTGCCAGCAGTCTTTCCCGGGACAGGGTTAATGAGCAGTTCTTC. It specifies CASSLSRDRVNEQFF. The rearrangement uses TRBV5-5 and TRBJ2-1, with 9 bases lining up with TRBD1. This CDR3 comprises 15 residues. The trim removed 5 bases at V and 7 bases at J, leaving 10 bases unmatched. Germline assignment: CDR1 SGHKS and CDR2 YYEKEE (reference sequence).

The rearrangement joins TRBV4-1 to TRBJ1-5; TRBD1 matches 9 bases. Germline CDR1 is MGHRA and CDR2 is YSYEKL. CDR3 size: 16 residues. V lost 4 bases, J lost 3 bases, and 7 bases stayed unmatched. CDR3 in amino acids: CASSLGQGCPNQPQHF. The CDR3 DNA sequence: TGCGCCAGCAGCCTCGGACAGGGGTGCCCCAATCAGCCCCAGCATTTT.

This sequence joins TRBV6-6 and TRBJ1-6; 9 nucleotides line up with TRBD1. The germline V gene encodes CDR1 MNHNY and CDR2 SVGAGI (reference sequence). The CDR3 has 14 residues. J was trimmed by 7 bases and V by 5 bases; bases with no gene match: 3. The CDR3 bases are TGTGCCAGCAGTGGGACAGGGCCCAATTCACCCCTCCACTTT. Protein: CASSGTGPNSPLHF.

The chain links TRBV12-3 or TRBV12-4 to TRBJ1-5; the match to TRBD1 covers 7 bases. The J segment lost 4 bases and the V segment lost 6 bases, leaving 3 bases of the junction unmatched. The CDR3 loop spans 13 amino acids. CDR3 sequence reads: CASRQQGNQPQHF. Here the CDR3 DNA reads TGTGCCAGCAGGCAACAGGGGAATCAGCCCCAGCATTTT.

The gene calls are TRBV6-5 and TRBJ1-1; TRBD1 matches at 7 bases. V lost 5 bases and J lost 0; bases outside the gene matches: 3. The CDR3 loop spans 14 amino acids. Germline CDR1 reads MNHEY; CDR2 reads SVGAGI. CDR3 sequence reads: CASSRGTVNTEAFF. CDR3 DNA: TGTGCCAGCAGTCGTGGGACAGTGAACACTGAAGCTTTCTTT.

In nucleotides, the CDR3 is TGTGCCTGGAGGGCAGGGTCCCTAACAGATACGCAGTATTTT. Residues: CAWRAGSLTDTQYF. V is TRBV30 and J is TRBJ2-3, with D tentatively TRBD1 (5 bases). Germline loops: CDR1 GTSNPN, CDR2 SVGIG (reference sequence). Trimming removed 3 bases at V and 3 bases at J, with 13 bases between. CDR3 length equals 14 residues.

This chain joins TRBV2 and TRBJ2-7; perhaps TRBD2 as D (6 bases). The CDR3 totals 14 residues. Germline V gene lookup returns CDR1 SNHLY and CDR2 FYNNEI. Trimming stripped 8 bases from V and 1 base from J, with 15 bases between. The CDR3 sequence: CASQTGTVSYEQYF. The DNA for the CDR3 is TGTGCCAGCCAAACCGGGACTGTATCCTACGAGCAGTACTTC.

V usage is TRBV7-9 and J usage is TRBJ1-5, with TRBD1 as a possible D gene (5 bases). Germline V gene data show CDR1 as SEHNR and CDR2 as FQNEAQ (reference sequence). Trimming removed 5 bases from V and 6 bases from J, with 8 bases in between. CDR3 length: 12 amino acids. The DNA of the CDR3 is TGTGCCAGCAGCCCGGACACTCAGCCCCAGCATTTT. Translating gives CASSPDTQPQHF. The variable domain in full, completed from reference TRBV7-9 and TRBJ1-5, reads DTGVSQNPRHKITKRGQNVTFRCDPISEHNRLYWYRQTLGQGPEFLTYFQNEAQLEKSRLLSDRFSAERPKGSFSTLEIQRTEQGDSAMYLCASSPDTQPQHFGDGTRLSIL.

The V call is TRBV19, the J call TRBJ2-2, with D tentatively TRBD2 (5 bases). V was trimmed by 6 bases and J by 5 bases, leaving 13 bases between them. The CDR3 loop spans 14 amino acids. Germline loops: CDR1 LNHDA, CDR2 SQIVND (reference sequence). The CDR3 nucleotides read TGTGCCAGTAGAAGCGGCCGTAATACCGGGGAGCTGTTTTTT. Protein: CASRSGRNTGELFF.

This rearrangement joins TRBV6-5 to TRBJ2-1; TRBD2 matches 9 bases. Unmatched junction bases numbered 5, after V lost 7 bases and J lost 4 bases. In germline, CDR1 is MNHEY, CDR2 SVGAGI. This CDR3 spans 14 amino acids. CDR3 in amino acids: CASTAGGPYNEQFF. In DNA, the CDR3 is TGTGCCAGCACCGCGGGAGGGCCGTACAATGAGCAGTTCTTC.

The chain links TRBV2 to TRBJ2-2; TRBD2 might be the D (6 bases). Per germline, CDR1 SNHLY and CDR2 FYNNEI. Trimming took 7 bases from V and 6 from J, leaving 18 bases between them. The CDR3 sequence is 15 residues long. CDR3 region: CASIAERSGAGELFF. The CDR3 DNA sequence: TGTGCCAGCATAGCCGAGCGGTCGGGGGCCGGGGAGCTGTTTTTT. The entire variable domain, with the rest obtained from reference TRBV2 and TRBJ2-2, is as follows: EPEVTQTPSHQVTQMGQEVILRCVPISNHLYFYWYRQILGQKVEFLVSFYNNEISEKSEIFDDQFSVERPDGSNFTLKIRSTKLEDSAMYFCASIAERSGAGELFFGEGSRLTVL.